Sequencing of this TCR beta chain was carried out in a study of T-cell memory formation after mild COVID-19 (dated by TCRdb to the early 2020s). The study in broad terms: Most TCR sequence clusters were specific to one of the two donors. In two donors, T-cell clones that expanded and contracted after mild COVID-19 were followed by sequencing TCRalpha and TCRbeta repertoires longitudinally. Two young, previously healthy adult volunteers, one female and one male, were included in the cohort.

Ficoll-Paque density gradient centrifugation was used to isolate PBMCs. Results and caveats for the whole study, not just this receptor: SARS-CoV-2 specificity of the second-wave clones peaking on day 37 was not confirmed. Contracting CD4+ clones appeared mostly in the CM and EM memory subsets, whereas CD8+ clones were enriched in EMRA. Some responding clones were detected in pre-infection memory, suggesting pre-existing cross-reactive memory T cells joined the SARS-CoV-2 response. Balanced CD4/CD8 phenotypes were observed for clones contracting from day 15 to 85, whereas a bias towards CD4+ was observed for a second wave of clones expanding from day 15 to 37. The study covered only a couple of mild cases, and larger cohorts including severe cases with pre-infection samples were considered necessary.

The sequencing machine was an Illumina NovaSeq 6000. TCRalpha and TCRbeta cDNA libraries were constructed by 5'RACE with constant-segment primers, with sample barcodes and unique molecular identifiers being introduced. RNA was extracted from every sample with Trizol reagent. Library amplification was performed in two PCR steps, and a second sample barcode and Illumina TruSeq adapters were introduced in the second step. Libraries were sequenced on an Illumina NovaSeq with 2 x 150 bp paired-end reads. In the source study's methods: Demultiplexing of reads and collapsing into UMI-guided consensus sequences were performed with migec v1.2.7. Using mixcr v2.1.11, UMI consensuses were aligned to TRA and TRB V and J templates and then assembled into clonotypes. A clonotype was counted as expanded or contracted only if both edgeR and NoisET called the change significant, with noise models trained on biological replicates. For edgeR calls, the thresholds were a false discovery rate-adjusted p below 0.01 and a log2 fold-change of 1. As an exploratory analysis of dynamics, PCA with hierarchical clustering was applied to max-normalized trajectories of the 1000 most abundant clonotypes. Each responding clone was given a CD4 or CD8 phenotype based on the CD4+ and CD8+ repertoires, which had been sequenced separately. The public reads were run again by TCRdb, first through fastp at Q25 and then through MiXCR, and only productive beta chains were kept. Records with the same CDR3 protein are collapsed into one entry carrying the most frequent genes and DNA. The V and J calls here are based on TCRdb, not the publication. This sample gives fewer than 650,000 distinct CDR3 sequences in total; 17% of them show up just once. The ten most abundant clones make up around 8.1% of the sample.

This clonotype was counted only a few times. This clone's antigen is unknown. No much larger clone is present one base from it, and per-base qualities are unavailable. Trimming leaves V shorter by 2 bases and J shorter by 7 bases, with the junction holding 4 bases beyond the gene matches. Measured from the cysteine to the phenylalanine, the CDR3 is 14 residues long. Of the read, only the CDR3 DNA is kept; its 42 bases are in frame from base 1. Via the germline V gene (reference sequence), CDR1 is SEHNR and CDR2 FQNEAQ. The TCR was taken from an adult woman who had mild COVID-19 (a few samples of this study predate the infection). The sample titles of this study are shuffled in the database, so cell type and time point are left out; the donor was told from shared clones. The sample consisted of PBMCs or a T cell subset sorted from them (not recorded which). The sequence is built from TRBV7-9 and TRBJ2-2; 7 junctional bases match TRBD2. The sequence in DNA is TGTGCCAGCAGCTTACTTCGGGAGGACGGGGAGCTGTTTTTT. Translated, it gives CASSLLREDGELFF.